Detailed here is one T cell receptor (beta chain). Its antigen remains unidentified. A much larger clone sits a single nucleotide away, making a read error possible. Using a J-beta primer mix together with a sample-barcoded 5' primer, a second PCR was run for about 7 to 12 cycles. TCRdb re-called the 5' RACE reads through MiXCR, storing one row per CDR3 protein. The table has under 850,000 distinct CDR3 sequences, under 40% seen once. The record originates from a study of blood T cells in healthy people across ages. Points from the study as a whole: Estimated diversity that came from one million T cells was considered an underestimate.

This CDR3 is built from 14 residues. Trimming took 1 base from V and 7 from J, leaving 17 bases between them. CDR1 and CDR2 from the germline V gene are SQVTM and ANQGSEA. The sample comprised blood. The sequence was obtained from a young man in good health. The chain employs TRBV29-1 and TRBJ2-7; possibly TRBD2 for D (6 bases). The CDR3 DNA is TGCAGCGTTGAAGTTCCGGGAGCCTACAATGAGCAGTACTTC. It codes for CSVEVPGAYNEQYF.